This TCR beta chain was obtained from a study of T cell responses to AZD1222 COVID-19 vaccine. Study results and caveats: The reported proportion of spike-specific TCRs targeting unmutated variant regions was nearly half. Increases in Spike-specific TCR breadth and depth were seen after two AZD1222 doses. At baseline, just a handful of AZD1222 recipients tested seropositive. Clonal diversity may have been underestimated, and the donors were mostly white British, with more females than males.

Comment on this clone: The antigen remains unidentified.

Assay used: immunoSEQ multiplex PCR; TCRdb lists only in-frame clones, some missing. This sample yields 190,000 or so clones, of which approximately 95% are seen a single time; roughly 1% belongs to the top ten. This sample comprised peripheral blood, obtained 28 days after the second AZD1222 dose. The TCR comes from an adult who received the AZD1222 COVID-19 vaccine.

The CDR3 loop reads CASRQGAQDEKLFF. In DNA form, the CDR3 reads TGTGCCAGCAGACAGGGGGCGCAGGATGAAAAACTGTTTTTT. The chain joins TRBV3-1 (or the pseudogene TRBV3-2) to TRBJ1-4; 9 nucleotides align to TRBD1. V gave up 6 bases and J gave up 6 bases; unmatched junction bases: 5. This CDR3 has 14 amino acids. The germline gives CDR1 LGHDT, CDR2 YNNKEL (reference sequence).